Following are 6 T cell receptor beta chains from one sample sequenced in a study of spatial heterogeneity in lung cancer (dated by TCRdb to the late 2010s). The sample's time point label, in plain terms: blood at routine non-recurrence follow-up after resection. TCR sequencing used whole RNA extracted from tumor and nontumor lung tissue, or from cryopreserved PBMC samples, without cell sorting. The library was built by means of 5' RACE. TCRdb records NextSeq 500 as the sequencer. TCRdb itself trimmed the public reads at Q25 with fastp, ran MiXCR and retained productive beta chains. Records with the same CDR3 protein are collapsed into one entry carrying the most frequent genes and DNA. In this sample the table shows 95,000 to 130,000 distinct CDR3 sequences, 12% of which occur a single time. The ten largest clones take up roughly 15% of the sample. This sample comprised PBMCs, obtained at follow-up. These receptors were collected from a male donor with early-stage non-small cell lung cancer.

This clonotype was observed a few times. V and J are TRBV11-3 and TRBJ2-5; 13 nucleotides match TRBD2. Germline trimming cut 1 base from V and 5 bases from J; bases unmatched to any gene: 10. The CDR3 loop spans 18 amino acids. CDR1 SGHNT and CDR2 YENEEA come from the germline V gene. The DNA of the CDR3 is TGTGCCAGCAGCTTAGGACTAGCGGGGGGCCCGTCGTTGGAGACCCAGTACTTC. This sequence encodes CASSLGLAGGPSLETQYF.

This clonotype was recorded at least ten times. CDR3 in DNA: TGCAGCGCAGCGACGGAGACCCAGTACTTC. Its protein is CSAATETQYF. The chain carries TRBV29-1 and TRBJ2-5, with unresolved D. This CDR3 region has 10 residues. CDR1 and CDR2 from the germline V gene are SQVTM and ANQGSEA. Trimming pared 7 bases from V and 5 bases from J, leaving 8 bases between.

This clonotype was found a few times. The V call is TRBV5-1, the J call TRBJ2-7; TRBD2 agrees at 8 bases. The CDR3 totals 14 residues. V trimming: 0 bases; J trimming: 3 bases; junction bases outside the gene matches: 2. The germline gives CDR1 SGHRS, CDR2 YFSETQ. The CDR3, as DNA: TGCGCCAGCAGCTTGGAGGGACTAGTCTACGAGCAGTACTTC. Protein product: CASSLEGLVYEQYF. The complete variable domain, with remaining parts taken from reference TRBV5-1 and TRBJ2-7, reads KAGVTQTPRYLIKTRGQQVTLSCSPISGHRSVSWYQQTPGQGLQFLFEYFSETQRNKGNFPGRFSGRQFSNSRSEMNVSTLELGDSALYLCASSLEGLVYEQYFGPGTRLTVT.

The rearrangement joins TRBV28 to TRBJ1-6; 7 bases match TRBD1. The CDR3 consists of 15 residues. The J segment lost 11 bases and the V segment lost 7 bases, leaving 14 bases of the junction unmatched. Germline loops: CDR1 MDHEN, CDR2 SYDVKM. In DNA form, the CDR3 reads TGTGCCAGCAAACCTTCGACAGGGATGAATCCACCCCTCCACTTT. This encodes CASKPSTGMNPPLHF.

This clonotype has a handful of counts. The CDR3 coding sequence is TGTGCCACCAGTGGTATGATTGATACGCAGTATTTT. Its protein product is CATSGMIDTQYF. The chain links TRBV24-1 to TRBJ2-3; unclear D gene. This CDR3 contains 12 residues. Trimming removed 5 bases at V and 6 bases at J, with 8 bases between. Germline CDR1 reads KGHDR; CDR2 reads SFDVKD.

The chain couples TRBV12-5 to TRBJ2-7, with D unresolved. The V gene lost 0 bases and the J gene lost 2 bases, with 5 bases spanning the gap. Germline V gene lookup returns CDR1 LGHNT and CDR2 FRNRAP. The CDR3 runs 13 residues. Here the CDR3 reads CASGLVQPYEQYF. CDR3 nucleotides: TGTGCTAGTGGTTTGGTACAGCCCTACGAGCAGTACTTC.